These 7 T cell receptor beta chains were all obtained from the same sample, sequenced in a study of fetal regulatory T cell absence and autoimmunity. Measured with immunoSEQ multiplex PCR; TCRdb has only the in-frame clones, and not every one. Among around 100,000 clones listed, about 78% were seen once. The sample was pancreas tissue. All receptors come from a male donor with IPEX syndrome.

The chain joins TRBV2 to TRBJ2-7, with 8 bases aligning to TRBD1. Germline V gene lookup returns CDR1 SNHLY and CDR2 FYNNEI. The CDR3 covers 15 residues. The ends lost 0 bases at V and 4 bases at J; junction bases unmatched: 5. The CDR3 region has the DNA TGTGCCAGCAGTGAAGCGCGGACAGGGATGTACGAGCAGTACTTC. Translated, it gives CASSEARTGMYEQYF.

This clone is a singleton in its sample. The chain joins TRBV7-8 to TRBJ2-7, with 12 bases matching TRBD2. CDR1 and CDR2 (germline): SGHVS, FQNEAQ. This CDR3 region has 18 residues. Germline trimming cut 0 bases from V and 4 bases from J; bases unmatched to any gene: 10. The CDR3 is CASSLAGLAGGLQYEQYF. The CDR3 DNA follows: TGTGCCAGCAGCTTAGCCGGGCTAGCGGGGGGGCTTCAATACGAGCAGTACTTC.

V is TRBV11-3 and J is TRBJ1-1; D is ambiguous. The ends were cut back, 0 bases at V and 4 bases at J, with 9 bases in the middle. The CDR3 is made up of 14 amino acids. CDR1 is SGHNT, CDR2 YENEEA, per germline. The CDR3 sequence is CASSLDPAATEAFF. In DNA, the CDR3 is TGTGCCAGCAGCTTAGATCCGGCGGCCACTGAAGCTTTCTTT.

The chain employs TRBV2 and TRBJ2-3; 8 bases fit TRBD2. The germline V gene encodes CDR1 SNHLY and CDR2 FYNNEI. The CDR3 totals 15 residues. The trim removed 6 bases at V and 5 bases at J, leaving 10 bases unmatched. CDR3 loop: CASRGQRGKGDTQYF. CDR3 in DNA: TGTGCCAGCAGGGGCCAGCGGGGGAAGGGAGATACGCAGTATTTT.

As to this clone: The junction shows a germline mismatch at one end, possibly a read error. In DNA form, the CDR3 reads TGCGCCAGCAGCCAAGATCGCTCCGGGACAGGGGACTACGAACAGTACTTC. It yields the protein CASSQDRSGTGDYEQYF. The chain carries TRBV4-1 and TRBJ2-7, with TRBD1 matching over 10 bases. The CDR3 consists of 17 residues. Germline assignment: CDR1 MGHRA and CDR2 YSYEKL.

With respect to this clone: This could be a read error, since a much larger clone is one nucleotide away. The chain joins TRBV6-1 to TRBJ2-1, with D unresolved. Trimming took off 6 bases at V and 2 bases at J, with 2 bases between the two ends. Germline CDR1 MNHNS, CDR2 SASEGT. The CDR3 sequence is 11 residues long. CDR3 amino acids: CASRAYNEQFF. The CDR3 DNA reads TGTGCCAGCAGGGCCTACAATGAGCAGTTCTTC.

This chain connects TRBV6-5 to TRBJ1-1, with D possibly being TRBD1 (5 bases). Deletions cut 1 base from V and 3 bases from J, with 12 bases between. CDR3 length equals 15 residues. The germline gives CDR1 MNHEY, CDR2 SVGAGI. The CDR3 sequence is CASSYFGHWDTEAFF. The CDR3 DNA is TGTGCCAGCAGTTACTTCGGACACTGGGACACTGAAGCTTTCTTT.